This T cell receptor beta chain was sequenced in a study of blood T cell repertoires in COVID-19. Germline V gene sequence: CDR1 ENHRY, CDR2 SYGVKD. J was trimmed by 2 bases and V by 11 bases; bases with no gene match: 11. The CDR3 has 14 amino acids. Clones were read by immunoSEQ multiplex PCR, and TCRdb kept only the in-frame ones, dropping some. The repertoire holds over 45,000 clones, with roughly 84% as singletons. The sequenced sample was peripheral blood. The sequence derives from a man aged 70-80 years with acute or convalescent COVID-19. V and J are TRBV10-3 and TRBJ2-5; 7 nucleotides line up with TRBD1. DNA of the CDR3: TGTGCCGTACGCCTGGGACAGTTACAAGAGACCCAGTACTTC. Translated: CAVRLGQLQETQYF.